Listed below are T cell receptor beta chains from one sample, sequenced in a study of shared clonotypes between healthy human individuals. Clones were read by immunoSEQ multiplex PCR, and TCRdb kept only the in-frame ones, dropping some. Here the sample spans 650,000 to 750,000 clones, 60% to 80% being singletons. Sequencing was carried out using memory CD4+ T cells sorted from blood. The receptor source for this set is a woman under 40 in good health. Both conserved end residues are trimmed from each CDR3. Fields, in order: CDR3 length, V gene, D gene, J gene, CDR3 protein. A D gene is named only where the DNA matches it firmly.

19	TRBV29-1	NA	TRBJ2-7	SDRTDDGMGRWSGSSYEQY
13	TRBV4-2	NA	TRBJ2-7	ASSQDPAPTYEQY
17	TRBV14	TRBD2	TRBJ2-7	ASSGGLAGGPIPAYEQY
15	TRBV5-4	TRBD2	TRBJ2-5	ASSLRGSGGARETQY
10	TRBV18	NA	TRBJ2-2	ASSPLTGELF
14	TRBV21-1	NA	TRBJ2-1	ASSKIEGVLYNEQF
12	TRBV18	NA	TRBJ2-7	ASSPQRSRDEQY
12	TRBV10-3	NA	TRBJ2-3	AIRPKTGTDTQY
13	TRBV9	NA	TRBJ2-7	ASSVNPDSSYEQY
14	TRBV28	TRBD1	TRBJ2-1	ASSLSGDRGMDEQF
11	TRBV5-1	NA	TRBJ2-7	ASSEVSSYEQY
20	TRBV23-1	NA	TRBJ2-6	ASSQRLRGVPGLCSGANVLT
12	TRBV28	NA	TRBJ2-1	ASSTARIYNEQF
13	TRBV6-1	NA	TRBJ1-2	ASKGGPISNYGYT
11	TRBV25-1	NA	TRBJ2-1	ASSQDNGNEQF
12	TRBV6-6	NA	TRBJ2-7	ASLGGRGSYEQY
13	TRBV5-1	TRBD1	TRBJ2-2	ASSSRQGRIGELF
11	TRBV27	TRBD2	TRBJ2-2	ASMGGYTGELF
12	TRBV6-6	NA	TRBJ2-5	ASSPSTGIETQY
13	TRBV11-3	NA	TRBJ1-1	ASSFCIPERSEAF
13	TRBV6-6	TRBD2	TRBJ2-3	ASSVGLAGTDTQY
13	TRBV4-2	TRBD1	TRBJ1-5	ASSQAGTGGQPQH
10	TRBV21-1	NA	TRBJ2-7	ASSPDKYEQY
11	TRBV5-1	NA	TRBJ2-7	ASSGEARYEQY
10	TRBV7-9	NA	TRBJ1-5	ASSPGHQPQH
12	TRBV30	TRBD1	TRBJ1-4	AWSSGGRDEKLF
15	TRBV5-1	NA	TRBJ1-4	ASSPEPMGTQNEKLF
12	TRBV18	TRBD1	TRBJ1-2	ASSPGAGQLLYT
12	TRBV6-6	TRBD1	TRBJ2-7	ASSYSRGPNEQY